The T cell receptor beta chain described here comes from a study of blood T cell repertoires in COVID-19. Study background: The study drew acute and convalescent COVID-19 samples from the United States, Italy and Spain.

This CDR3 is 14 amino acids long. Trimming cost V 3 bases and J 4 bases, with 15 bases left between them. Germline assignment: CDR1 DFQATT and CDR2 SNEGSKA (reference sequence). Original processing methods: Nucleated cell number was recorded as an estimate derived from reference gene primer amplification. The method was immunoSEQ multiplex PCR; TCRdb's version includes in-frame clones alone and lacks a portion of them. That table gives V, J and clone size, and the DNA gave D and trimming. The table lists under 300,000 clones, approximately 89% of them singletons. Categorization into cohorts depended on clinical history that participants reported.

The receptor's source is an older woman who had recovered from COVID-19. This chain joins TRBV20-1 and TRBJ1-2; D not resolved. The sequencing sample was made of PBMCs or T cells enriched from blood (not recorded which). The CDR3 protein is CSASRDSPLYGYTF. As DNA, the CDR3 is TGCAGTGCTAGTCGGGATTCTCCCCTCTATGGCTACACCTTC.